One sample yielded the 18 T cell receptor beta chains listed below, sequenced in a study of early T cells in non-severe SARS-CoV-2 infection. One entry per CDR3 protein results from TCRdb running MiXCR on the 5' RACE reads. The repertoire includes tens of thousands of distinct CDR3 sequences, roughly an eighth of them detected once, and 4.5% sits in the top ten. The sequencing sample was made of whole blood. The receptors come from an adult who was a healthcare worker with PCR-confirmed SARS-CoV-2 infection or an uninfected control (not recorded which).

This clonotype has only a few counts. The chain employs TRBV2 and TRBJ2-3, with TRBD2 matching 13 bases. The CDR3 totals 17 residues. Per germline, CDR1 SNHLY and CDR2 FYNNEI. With V trimmed by 4 bases and J by 5 bases, 9 bases remained unmatched. The chain's CDR3 is CASSAEGLAGTKDTQYF. For the CDR3, the DNA is TGTGCCAGCAGTGCTGAGGGACTAGCGGGGACTAAAGATACGCAGTATTTT.

J is TRBJ1-4 and V is TRBV7-9; D gene uncertain. Germline V CDR1 and CDR2: SEHNR, FQNEAQ (reference sequence). The CDR3 is 12 residues long. The ends were cut back, 2 bases at V and 7 bases at J, with 5 bases in the middle. CDR3 residues: CASSLKAEKLFF. As DNA, the CDR3 is TGTGCCAGCAGCTTAAAGGCTGAAAAACTGTTTTTT.

The genes are TRBV4-1 and TRBJ1-2; D might be TRBD1 (6 bases). Germline V gene data show CDR1 as MGHRA and CDR2 as YSYEKL. Between the trimmed V and J ends, which lost 0 bases and 3 bases, there was a span of 8 bases. The CDR3 sequence is 14 residues long. The CDR3 protein is CASSQDPGDYGYTF. The DNA of the CDR3 is TGCGCCAGCAGCCAAGACCCAGGGGACTATGGCTACACCTTC.

This chain joins TRBV4-1 and TRBJ2-7, with D tentatively TRBD2 (6 bases). The CDR3 is 16 residues long. Deletions cut 1 base from V and 2 bases from J, with 15 bases between. Germline CDR1 and CDR2: MGHRA and YSYEKL. CDR3 DNA sequence: TGCGCCAGCAGCCAAGTTCCCCGGGAGAGAACCTACGAGCAGTACTTC. Translating it yields CASSQVPRERTYEQYF.

Only a few counts were recorded for this clonotype. V is TRBV10-3 and J is TRBJ2-3; 10 bases map to TRBD1. The CDR3 runs 14 residues. Per germline, CDR1 ENHRY and CDR2 SYGVKD. The J segment lost 5 bases and the V segment lost 6 bases, leaving 5 bases of the junction unmatched. Here the CDR3 reads CAISMDRGKDTQYF. In DNA form, the CDR3 reads TGTGCCATCAGCATGGACAGGGGGAAAGATACGCAGTATTTT.

The chain uses TRBV7-4 and TRBJ2-1; TRBD2 matches at 7 bases. The CDR3 sequence is 18 residues long. The V gene end was trimmed by 1 base and the J gene end by 1 base; junction bases not matched to a gene: 10. CDR1 is SGHVT and CDR2 is SQSDAQ in the germline V gene. CDR3 protein: CASSLVVLAERSYNEQFF. For the CDR3, the DNA is TGTGCCAGCAGCTTAGTCGTGCTAGCGGAAAGGTCCTACAATGAGCAGTTCTTC. Supplemented by reference TRBV7-4 and TRBJ2-1, the full variable domain reads GAGVSQSPRYKVAKRGRDVALRCDSISGHVTLYWYRQTLGQGSEVLTYSQSDAQRDKSGRPSGRFSAERPERSVSTLKIQRTEQGDSAVYLCASSLVVLAERSYNEQFFGPGTRLTVL.

A few counts support this clonotype. This chain uses TRBV11-2 with TRBJ2-1, with 10 bases identical to TRBD2. The CDR3 runs 18 residues. Trimming removed 1 base from V and 2 bases from J; junction bases left unmatched: 8. CDR1 and CDR2 from the germline V gene are SGHAT and FQNNGV. CDR3 in amino acids: CASSLGRASGRTYNEQFF. DNA for the CDR3: TGTGCCAGCAGCTTAGGGAGGGCTAGCGGGAGAACCTACAATGAGCAGTTCTTC.

This clonotype came up a few times. The chain couples TRBV2 to TRBJ2-7; D remains unclear. The CDR3 is made up of 13 amino acids. V was cut by 6 bases and J by 9 bases, with 18 bases left in between. Germline V CDR1 and CDR2: SNHLY, FYNNEI. CDR3 nucleotide sequence: TGTGCCAGCAGGTCCCAATCAGGCTTGGGGCAGTACTTC. Protein sequence: CASRSQSGLGQYF.

The rearrangement uses TRBV11-2 and TRBJ1-1; the D is unclear. Germline V lookup: CDR1 SGHAT, CDR2 FQNNGV. The length of the CDR3 is 13 residues. The germline V and J ends were trimmed by 3 bases and 10 bases, with 15 bases remaining between them. This chain's CDR3 is CASSFGPGKGAFF. The CDR3 nucleotides are TGTGCCAGCAGCTTTGGGCCCGGCAAAGGAGCTTTCTTT.

This clonotype rates as medium-sized. This chain joins TRBV4-2 and TRBJ2-1, with TRBD2 identical over 11 bases. The CDR3 loop spans 16 amino acids. Germline loops: CDR1 LGHNA, CDR2 YNFKEQ. V lost 1 base, J lost 4 bases, and 3 bases stayed unmatched. CDR3 in DNA: TGTGCCAGCAGCCAAGGTGGACTAGCGGGTTACAATGAGCAGTTCTTC. It encodes CASSQGGLAGYNEQFF.

The chain uses TRBV29-1 and TRBJ2-3, with D possibly TRBD2 on 7 matching bases. Per germline, CDR1 SQVTM and CDR2 ANQGSEA. The CDR3 has 23 residues. V lost 0 bases to trimming and J lost 0 bases, with 34 bases between them. The CDR3 protein is CSVEELKGQGSGSGTFSTDTQYF. CDR3 nucleotides: TGCAGCGTTGAAGAACTGAAGGGTCAGGGGTCGGGCAGCGGGACTTTCAGCACAGATACGCAGTATTTT.

The chain joins TRBV5-1 to TRBJ2-7; 7 nucleotides match TRBD1. Germline V gene sequence: CDR1 SGHRS, CDR2 YFSETQ. V shed 5 bases, J shed 0 bases, and the junction held 8 bases outside the gene matches. CDR3 length: 15 amino acids. The CDR3 DNA reads TGCGCCAGCAGACAGGACAGGACGAGCTCCTACGAGCAGTACTTC. It is translated as CASRQDRTSSYEQYF.

This clonotype was seen repeatedly, ten times or more. The chain recombines TRBV5-5 with TRBJ2-7; 7 nucleotides align to TRBD2. Germline V gene data show CDR1 as SGHKS and CDR2 as YYEKEE (reference sequence). V gave up 6 bases and J gave up 2 bases; unmatched junction bases: 5. The CDR3 is 13 amino acids. The CDR3 here is CASTPGLAYEQYF. The CDR3, as DNA: TGTGCCAGCACCCCCGGACTAGCCTACGAGCAGTACTTC.

The table lists this clonotype with many counts. V gene TRBV6-6 combines with J gene TRBJ2-1; D not certain. Trimming left V 6 bases short and J 4 bases short, with 10 bases between. CDR1 MNHNY and CDR2 SVGAGI come from the germline V gene (reference sequence). The CDR3 runs 13 residues. The CDR3 loop is CASRPNSYNEQFF. Written as DNA, the CDR3 is TGTGCCAGCAGGCCGAACAGTTACAATGAGCAGTTCTTC.

The chain employs TRBV19 and TRBJ1-1, with D maybe TRBD1 (5 bases). CDR3 length: 13 amino acids. Germline CDR1 and CDR2: LNHDA and SQIVND (reference sequence). V shed 5 bases and J shed 4 bases, with 11 bases lying between them. The CDR3: CASSLPGITEAFF. CDR3 nucleotides: TGTGCCAGTAGTCTCCCAGGGATCACTGAAGCTTTCTTT.

This clonotype was detected ten times or more. The genes are TRBV13 and TRBJ2-5; 12 bases fit TRBD2. CDR1 is PRHDT and CDR2 is FYEKMQ in the germline V gene (reference sequence). Trimming took 5 bases from V and 5 from J; bases not matched to a gene: 3. The CDR3 sequence is 14 residues long. The CDR3 bases are TGTGCCAGCAGCCGTGGGACTAGCGGGGAGACCCAGTACTTC. Translating it yields CASSRGTSGETQYF.

The sample holds many counts of this clonotype. The rearrangement joins TRBV7-2 to TRBJ1-1, with D unclear. Germline V gene data show CDR1 as SGHTA and CDR2 as FQGNSA. V dropped 1 base and J dropped 10 bases, with 16 bases sitting between them. This CDR3 spans 14 amino acids. The CDR3 loop is CASSLVNDPELAFF. DNA of the CDR3: TGTGCCAGCAGCTTAGTGAACGACCCCGAATTAGCTTTCTTT.

The table lists this clonotype with many counts. The chain carries TRBV19 and TRBJ2-6; D may be TRBD2 (6 bases). CDR3 size: 18 residues. Germline CDR1 LNHDA, CDR2 SQIVND (reference sequence). The ends were cut back, 3 bases at V and 0 bases at J, with 15 bases in the middle. As DNA, the CDR3 is TGTGCCAGTAGTATGCGGGAAGGGCCCAACTCTGGGGCCAACGTCCTGACTTTC. Translated: CASSMREGPNSGANVLTF.